This TCR beta chain was retrieved from a study of Ad26.COV2.S vaccination and SARS-CoV-2 variants. Across the whole study: Ad26.COV2.S was injected intramuscularly once or twice, 56 days apart. Study results and limitations: Possibly, TCR breadth and depth analyses underestimated total T cell responses.

Treatment defined: approximately 18 received Ad26.COV2.S at low or high dose, single or two shots; a few received placebo; per-sample allocation not given. Specimens were obtained on day 63 following the first vaccine or placebo injection. Vaccine was an Ad26 vector expressing Wuhan-strain SARS-CoV-2 spike. V lost 0 bases to trimming and J lost 8 bases, with 18 bases between them. Germline V gives CDR1 SGHNT, CDR2 YYREEE (reference sequence). The CDR3 extends over 16 amino acids. As to this clone: Its antigen is not identified.

Produced via immunoSEQ multiplex PCR; TCRdb's table is partial and in-frame only. The repertoire holds about 350,000 clones, 80% to 90% seen once, with roughly 3.3% in the top ten. The sequence was collected from a person aged 18-60 years who received the Ad26.COV2.S COVID-19 vaccine or a placebo. The rearrangement links TRBV5-4 to TRBJ2-1; D is undetermined. The sequencing here drew on peripheral blood, taken in a trial of Ad26.COV2.S vaccine versus placebo. The CDR3 nucleotides read TGTGCCAGCAGCTTGGACGGGCAGCGAAGTAACCATGAGCAGTTCTTC. Protein sequence: CASSLDGQRSNHEQFF.